A single sample gave rise to the 18 T cell receptor beta chains below, sequenced in a study of T cell responses to AZD1222 COVID-19 vaccine (dated by TCRdb to about 2021). Library generation was performed with the immunoSEQ multiplex PCR assay. Not all clones reach the TCRdb copy of this immuneACCESS table, which keeps in-frame sequences only. Checked studies attribute under half of the gap to unresolved V genes and leave the rest unexplained. The sample table lists 84,000 or so clones, more than 75% of them with a count of one. Roughly 5% of the sample goes to the ten largest clones. The sample's time point, from its label and the paper: baseline before first vaccination. What this sample's treatment or condition label stands for: meningococcal conjugate vaccine given as trial control. The source was peripheral blood, collected on day 0 of MenACWY control vaccination. These receptor sequences come from an adult in good health.

V gene TRBV24-1 combines with J gene TRBJ1-2; TRBD1 matches at 8 bases. After removal of 2 bases from V and 6 bases from J, the junction contained 7 bases not matched to a gene. This CDR3 has 15 residues. CDR1 and CDR2 from the germline V gene are KGHDR and SFDVKD. This chain's CDR3 is CATSDSLTGEDGYTF. Written as DNA, the CDR3 is TGTGCCACCAGTGATTCCCTGACAGGGGAGGATGGCTACACCTTC.

J is TRBJ2-3 and V is TRBV10-1; 10 bases match TRBD1. The germline V gene has CDR1 WNHNN and CDR2 SYGVQD (reference sequence). This CDR3 is built from 13 residues. V dropped 10 bases and J dropped 10; count of bases not matched to a gene: 11. Here the CDR3 reads CATTSGQGDAQYF. As DNA, the CDR3 is TGCGCCACCACGTCCGGACAGGGGGATGCGCAGTATTTT.

This rearrangement joins TRBV7-2 to TRBJ1-3; D remains ambiguous. CDR1 SGHTA and CDR2 FQGNSA come from the germline V gene. V dropped 1 base and J dropped 0 bases, with 10 bases sitting between them. This CDR3 is 16 amino acids long. CDR3 residues: CASSLDPIPSGNTIYF. The CDR3 nucleotides are TGTGCCAGCAGCTTAGATCCCATCCCCTCTGGAAACACCATATATTTT.

This clone appeared a few times. The V and J genes are TRBV7-9 and TRBJ1-3; D call uncertain. The CDR3 sequence is 14 residues long. Germline CDR1 is SEHNR and CDR2 is FQNEAQ (reference sequence). Trimming cost V 5 bases and J 0 bases, with 8 bases left between them. This CDR3 is CASSTARSGNTIYF. DNA of the CDR3: TGTGCCAGCAGCACGGCCCGCTCTGGAAACACCATATATTTT.

The CDR3 coding sequence is TGCGCCAGCAGCCAAGTAGCCGGAGGGAGGGGTGACTACTCTGGAAACACCATATATTTT. Its translation: CASSQVAGGRGDYSGNTIYF. The V call is TRBV4-3, the J call TRBJ1-3; weak D call: TRBD1 (5 bases). CDR1 is LGHNA and CDR2 is YSLEER in the germline V gene. CDR3 length: 20 residues. Trimming removed 1 base at V and 0 bases at J, with 22 bases between.

This clone was counted a few times. This chain links TRBV27 with TRBJ2-3; the D is unclear. V lost 5 bases, J lost 2 bases, and 8 bases lay in between. The CDR3 extends over 13 amino acids. Germline assignment: CDR1 MNHEY and CDR2 SMNVEV (reference sequence). For the CDR3, the DNA is TGTGCCAGCAGTCCACACCACACAGATACGCAGTATTTT. It encodes CASSPHHTDTQYF.

V is TRBV28 and J is TRBJ2-7; TRBD1 matches at 7 bases. This CDR3 region has 13 residues. Germline V gene data show CDR1 as MDHEN and CDR2 as SYDVKM. Trimming cost V 8 bases and J 3 bases; bases outside gene matches: 7. The CDR3 DNA follows: TGTGCCAGCCAGGGACAGAGCCTCTACGAGCAGTACTTC. Translation gives CASQGQSLYEQYF.

The rearrangement joins TRBV19 to TRBJ1-3, with D possibly being TRBD1 (5 bases). CDR1 is LNHDA, CDR2 SQIVND, per germline (reference sequence). This CDR3 region has 16 residues. V dropped 5 bases and J dropped 0 bases, with 14 bases sitting between them. CDR3 DNA: TGTGCCAGTAGTCCGGGACCCAAAAGCTCTGGAAACACCATATATTTT. Protein sequence: CASSPGPKSSGNTIYF. The variable domain in full, completed from reference TRBV19 and TRBJ1-3, reads DGGITQSPKYLFRKEGQNVTLSCEQNLNHDAMYWYRQDPGQGLRLIYYSQIVNDFQKGDIAEGYSVSREKKESFPLTVTSAQKNPTAFYLCASSPGPKSSGNTIYFGEGSWLTVV.

The gene calls are TRBV10-3 and TRBJ2-2; TRBD2 might be the D (6 bases). Trimming pared 0 bases from V and 4 bases from J, leaving 9 bases between. The CDR3 has 15 residues. CDR1 is ENHRY, CDR2 SYGVKD, per germline. CDR3 DNA sequence: TGTGCCATCAGTGAGTCTCGGGGGAGCACCGGGGAGCTGTTTTTT. This gives the protein CAISESRGSTGELFF.

This clone was recorded once. The chain combines TRBV27 with TRBJ2-7; 9 nucleotides agree with TRBD1. CDR1 and CDR2 from the germline V gene are MNHEY and SMNVEV (reference sequence). This CDR3 region has 15 residues. The V gene end was trimmed by 7 bases and the J gene end by 2 bases; junction bases not matched to a gene: 9. DNA of the CDR3: TGTGCCAGCAAGATGGGACAGGGATCTACCTACGAGCAGTACTTC. This codes for CASKMGQGSTYEQYF.

The CDR3 DNA reads TGCAGCGTTACCTGGACAGGGCCCTACGAGCAGTACTTC. It is translated as CSVTWTGPYEQYF. The chain uses TRBV29-1 and TRBJ2-7; 8 bases fit TRBD1. In germline, CDR1 is SQVTM, CDR2 ANQGSEA. This CDR3 region has 13 residues. The V gene end was trimmed by 5 bases and the J gene end by 2 bases; junction bases not matched to a gene: 5.

The chain uses TRBV19 and TRBJ1-4; no definite D call. The CDR3 runs to 12 residues. Germline loops: CDR1 LNHDA, CDR2 SQIVND (reference sequence). V lost 9 bases, J lost 4 bases, and 9 bases lay in between. CDR3 residues: CASQGNNEKLFF. CDR3 nucleotide sequence: TGTGCCAGCCAAGGGAATAATGAAAAACTGTTTTTT.

This clone was seen just once. The V and J genes are TRBV29-1 and TRBJ2-1; D is unclear. CDR3 size: 13 residues. V was trimmed by 7 bases and J by 0 bases, leaving 10 bases between them. CDR1 and CDR2 (germline): SQVTM, ANQGSEA. The CDR3 bases are TGCAGCGCCGGTCTAAGCTCCTACAATGAGCAGTTCTTC. Translated, it gives CSAGLSSYNEQFF.

The chain uses TRBV28 and TRBJ1-2; a possible D gene is TRBD1 (5 bases). Germline assignment: CDR1 MDHEN and CDR2 SYDVKM. This CDR3 spans 15 amino acids. V lost 6 bases and J lost 1, with 15 bases in between. CDR3 DNA: TGTGCCAGCAGATCCCTGGGGGGGGTTAACTATGGCTACACCTTC. Translated, it gives CASRSLGGVNYGYTF.

The chain uses TRBV4-3 and TRBJ1-4; no reliable D call. Deletions cut 0 bases from V and 6 bases from J, with 11 bases between. CDR3 length: 15 residues. The V gene's germline CDR1 is LGHNA and CDR2 YSLEER. CDR3 sequence reads: CASSQEGKGDEKLFF. The CDR3 coding sequence is TGCGCCAGCAGCCAAGAAGGAAAGGGCGATGAAAAACTGTTTTTT.

The V gene is TRBV11-2, the J gene TRBJ2-2, with a tentative D call TRBD2 (6 bases). CDR3 length equals 14 residues. Per germline, CDR1 SGHAT and CDR2 FQNNGV. V lost 5 bases and J lost 4, with 11 bases in between. CDR3 amino acids: CASSKTSITGELFF. The CDR3 nucleotides are TGTGCCAGCAGCAAGACTAGTATCACCGGGGAGCTGTTTTTT.

The genes are TRBV9 and TRBJ2-1, with TRBD2 matching 9 bases. Germline V gives CDR1 SGDLS, CDR2 YYNGEE. The CDR3 has 16 residues. V lost 3 bases and J lost 4; bases outside the gene matches: 8. The CDR3 here is CASSDRREGTYNEQFF. CDR3 nucleotide sequence: TGTGCCAGCAGCGACAGGCGGGAGGGTACGTACAATGAGCAGTTCTTC.

V gene TRBV4-2 combines with J gene TRBJ2-2; 7 bases fit TRBD1. CDR1 is LGHNA and CDR2 is YNFKEQ in the germline V gene. Trimming took 0 bases from V and 1 from J; bases not matched to a gene: 2. CDR3 length: 16 residues. The CDR3 spells CASSQEDRQNTGELFF. CDR3 coding DNA: TGTGCCAGCAGCCAAGAGGACAGGCAGAACACCGGGGAGCTGTTTTTT.